Following are 12 T cell receptor beta chains from one sample sequenced in a study of cytomegalovirus exposure and HLA in healthy donors (dated by TCRdb to about 2017). Libraries were constructed by the immunoSEQ multiplex PCR assay. The multiplex PCR relied on a mix of 60 forward primers for TCR Vbeta segments and 13 reverse primers for TCR Jbeta segments. The clones in this table, taken by TCRdb from immuneACCESS, are in-frame only. Not every clone is retained; where verified, under half of the shortfall comes from an unresolved V gene, and the cause of the rest is unknown. Present in this sample are about 160,000 clones, approximately 76% of which were seen just once. Over 1.1% of the sample is taken by the ten largest. Specimen: PBMCs. These receptor sequences come from a man aged 55-75 years in good health and CMV-seronegative.

The genes are TRBV5-4 and TRBJ2-7; D remains ambiguous. Trimming shortened V by 3 bases and J by 3 bases, and 4 bases separated the two germline ends. Germline loops: CDR1 SGHNT, CDR2 YYREEE (reference sequence). The CDR3 covers 11 residues. The CDR3 DNA sequence: TGTGCCAGCAGCTCCTACTACGAGCAGTACTTC. It yields the protein CASSSYYEQYF.

Only a few counts were recorded for this clone. One end of the junction fails to match germline, which may point to a read error. The chain recombines TRBV7-9 with TRBJ1-1, with 8 bases aligning to TRBD1. CDR1 and CDR2 (germline): SEHNR, FQNEAQ (reference sequence). The CDR3 is 15 amino acids. The chain's CDR3 is CSSSMEDRAPTEAFF. The CDR3, as DNA: TGTTCCAGCAGCATGGAGGACAGGGCCCCCACTGAAGCTTTCTTT.

The CDR3 sequence is CASRRGGRVGETQYF. The DNA for the CDR3 is TGTGCCAGCAGGCGTGGCGGGAGGGTGGGAGAGACCCAGTACTTC. V gene TRBV6-5 combines with J gene TRBJ2-5; 9 bases agree with TRBD2. The germline V gene encodes CDR1 MNHEY and CDR2 SVGAGI. This CDR3 is 15 amino acids long. J was trimmed by 4 bases and V by 6 bases; bases with no gene match: 9.

The chain links TRBV21-1 to TRBJ2-7; TRBD2, the D gene given by the table, was not confirmed from the DNA. TRBV21-1 is a recognized pseudogene. This CDR3 region has 17 residues. CDR3 amino acids: CASSKTSGRSSSYEQYF. CDR3 coding DNA: TGTGCCAGCAGCAAGACTAGCGGGAGGTCTAGCTCCTACGAGCAGTACTTC.

This clone is categorized as large. V is TRBV13 and J is TRBJ2-7; TRBD2 is a possible D gene (6 bases). Germline assignment: CDR1 PRHDT and CDR2 FYEKMQ (reference sequence). This CDR3 has 13 amino acids. Trimming pared 5 bases from V and 3 bases from J, leaving 11 bases between. The CDR3 DNA sequence: TGTGCCAGCAGCGCGGGACGGAACTACGAGCAGTACTTC. Residues: CASSAGRNYEQYF.

The chain couples TRBV15 to TRBJ2-3; TRBD2 is a possible D gene (5 bases). V shed 1 base and J shed 1 base, with 12 bases lying between them. Germline lookup yields CDR1 LNHNV and CDR2 YYDKDF (reference sequence). CDR3 length equals 16 residues. CDR3 DNA: TGTGCCACCAGCAGAGTGCCGGAGGTTGGCACAGATACGCAGTATTTT. Protein: CATSRVPEVGTDTQYF.

This clone was seen once. V is TRBV10-1 and J is TRBJ1-4; 11 positions agree with TRBD1. The CDR3 sequence is 14 residues long. CDR1 and CDR2 from the germline V gene are WNHNN and SYGVQD (reference sequence). V dropped 4 bases and J dropped 5; count of bases not matched to a gene: 0. In DNA, the CDR3 is TGCGCCAGCAGTGGGGACAGGGGGAATGAAAAACTGTTTTTT. Its translation: CASSGDRGNEKLFF.

This rearrangement joins TRBV7-9 to TRBJ2-1; D perhaps matches TRBD1 (6 bases). Germline CDR1 is SEHNR and CDR2 is FQNEAQ (reference sequence). This CDR3 is built from 15 residues. V was cut by 3 bases and J by 1 base, with 10 bases left in between. The CDR3 coding sequence is TGTGCCAGCAGCTTCTATCAGGGGTCCTACAATGAGCAGTTCTTC. This translates into CASSFYQGSYNEQFF.

J is TRBJ2-7 and V is TRBV27; 9 bases fit TRBD2. Looked up from germline, CDR1 is MNHEY and CDR2 is SMNVEV (reference sequence). The trim removed 6 bases at V and 2 bases at J, leaving 8 bases unmatched. The CDR3 has 15 residues. CDR3 bases: TGTGCCAGCAGCTTCAAAGCGGGGGGAACCTACGAGCAGTACTTC. Translation gives CASSFKAGGTYEQYF.

The CDR3 nucleotides read TGCGCCAGCAGCTCGATCCGGGACAGGGGAATGAACACTGAAGCTTTCTTT. Amino acids: CASSSIRDRGMNTEAFF. The chain couples TRBV5-1 to TRBJ1-1, with 10 bases aligning to TRBD1. The V and J ends lost 3 bases and 0 bases, in that order; junction bases with no gene match: 8. CDR1 is SGHRS, CDR2 YFSETQ, per germline. This CDR3 has 17 residues.

The genes are TRBV7-9 and TRBJ2-5; TRBD1 matches at 10 bases. CDR1 SEHNR and CDR2 FQNEAQ come from the germline V gene (reference sequence). J lost 1 base, V lost 6 bases, and 8 bases had no gene match. This CDR3 comprises 16 residues. CDR3 DNA sequence: TGTGCCAGCAGTCAAGGGGACAGGGGAATCCAAGAGACCCAGTACTTC. Translating gives CASSQGDRGIQETQYF.

In its sample, this clone was seen a few times. CDR3 protein: CASSLRRETGNTIYF. The DNA of the CDR3 is TGTGCCAGCAGCTTACGGAGGGAAACTGGAAACACCATATATTTT. This chain uses TRBV7-8 with TRBJ1-3, with no clear D. Trimming pared 2 bases from V and 2 bases from J, leaving 10 bases between. CDR3 size: 15 residues. Germline CDR1 SGHVS, CDR2 FQNEAQ.